A selection of T cell receptor beta chains follows, all from one sample in a study of identical twins. A single record per CDR3 protein comes from TCRdb applying MiXCR to the 5' RACE reads. Found here are approximately 220,000 distinct CDR3 sequences, 7.5% of them singletons; the top ten hold around 1.8%. Separately, the same data were catalogued under a study of yellow fever vaccine responses in identical twins.

Material: memory (CD45RO+) T cells sorted from blood. The receptors originated from a woman younger than 35 in good health. The CDR3 runs from the conserved cysteine through the conserved F or W. D genes are given only for firm matches. The listing skips clone size in some rows; elsewhere it reads once, few, many or a size class.

j_gene	v_gene	abundance	d_gene	CDR3aa	CDR3nt
TRBJ2-1	TRBV29-1	many	NA	CSVKGGLREQFF	TGCAGCGTTAAAGGGGGACTGCGTGAGCAGTTCTTC
TRBJ1-1	TRBV27	NA	NA	CASMLRTVNTEAFF	TGTGCCAGCATGCTTCGGACAGTGAACACTGAAGCTTTCTTT
TRBJ2-1	TRBV20-1	NA	TRBD2	CSARGTSDVDEQFF	TGCAGTGCTAGGGGGACTAGCGATGTGGATGAGCAGTTCTTC
TRBJ2-7	TRBV7-2	many	NA	CASSLGGVSSYEQYF	TGTGCCAGCAGCTTAGGTGGCGTCAGCTCCTACGAGCAGTACTTC
TRBJ2-2	TRBV9	few	NA	CASSVNGAPTGELFF	TGTGCCAGCAGCGTAAACGGGGCCCCCACCGGGGAGCTGTTTTTT
TRBJ2-5	TRBV5-1	many	TRBD2	CASSPTSGRVETQYF	TGCGCCAGCAGCCCCACTAGCGGGAGAGTAGAGACCCAGTACTTC
TRBJ2-1	TRBV6-2/TRBV6-3	NA	TRBD2	CASSYVAGEIRGEQFF	TGTGCCAGCAGTTACGTCGCGGGAGAAATTAGGGGTGAGCAGTTCTTC
TRBJ2-7	TRBV6-2/TRBV6-3	few	TRBD2	CASRETGTRDHEQYF	TGTGCCAGCAGGGAGACCGGGACTAGGGATCACGAGCAGTACTTC
TRBJ2-1	TRBV6-2/TRBV6-3	NA	NA	CASNWMGSGNEQFF	TGTGCATCCAACTGGATGGGGAGTGGCAATGAGCAGTTCTTC
TRBJ2-7	TRBV28	few	NA	CASSEVWGTLGEQYF	TGTGCCAGCAGTGAAGTATGGGGGACTTTGGGCGAGCAGTACTTC
TRBJ2-3	TRBV5-1	many	NA	CASRPHASTDTQYF	TGCGCCAGCAGACCTCACGCTAGCACAGATACGCAGTATTTT
TRBJ2-1	TRBV10-1	many	TRBD1	CASSESSGQGHNEQFF	TGCGCCAGCAGTGAGTCGTCGGGACAGGGGCATAATGAGCAGTTCTTC
TRBJ1-5	TRBV7-9	many	NA	CASSWGSAGGNQPQHF	TGTGCCAGCAGCTGGGGTTCGGCCGGTGGCAATCAGCCCCAGCATTTT
TRBJ2-5	TRBV5-1	NA	NA	CASSLVSGSETQYF	TGCGCCAGCAGCTTGGTTTCTGGGTCCGAGACCCAGTACTTC
TRBJ1-2	TRBV7-2	many	TRBD1	CASSLKEQGAYGYTF	TGTGCCAGCAGCTTGAAGGAACAGGGGGCCTATGGCTACACCTTC
TRBJ2-1	TRBV4-3	NA	NA	CASSHELGRNEQFF	TGCGCCAGCAGCCATGAATTAGGTCGAAATGAGCAGTTCTTC
TRBJ2-6	TRBV28	many	NA	CASSSYPTGLTHSGANVLTF	TGTGCCAGCAGTTCCTACCCAACAGGGCTGACACACTCTGGGGCCAACGTCCTGACTTTC
TRBJ1-1	TRBV7-3	many	NA	CASSFSQFGKAEAFF	TGTGCCAGCAGCTTTAGCCAATTCGGTAAAGCTGAAGCTTTCTTT
TRBJ2-1	TRBV3-1	NA	NA	CASSQDALRLYNEQFF	TGTGCCAGCAGCCAAGACGCACTACGTTTATACAATGAGCAGTTCTTC
TRBJ2-3	TRBV7-2	NA	TRBD2	CASSPGLAGGITDTQYF	TGTGCCAGCAGCCCGGGACTAGCGGGGGGAATAACAGATACGCAGTATTTT
TRBJ1-1	TRBV7-9	NA	NA	CASSSSGGATEAFF	TGTGCCAGCAGCTCGTCGGGGGGGGCTACTGAAGCTTTCTTT
TRBJ2-4	TRBV6-5	NA	NA	CASSYSAGLAKNIQYF	TGTGCCAGCAGTTACTCGGCAGGGCTAGCCAAAAACATTCAGTACTTC
TRBJ2-7	TRBV6-2/TRBV6-3	NA	NA	CASRTRWAYEQYF	TGTGCCAGCCGGACGCGATGGGCCTACGAGCAGTACTTC
TRBJ2-3	TRBV20-1	NA	NA	CSARDSGPNTDTQYF	TGCAGTGCTAGAGATTCAGGGCCGAACACAGATACGCAGTATTTT
TRBJ2-1	TRBV10-2	many	NA	CASSESSRVEEQFF	TGCGCCAGCAGTGAGTCGAGCCGGGTGGAGGAGCAGTTCTTC
TRBJ2-1	TRBV4-2	many	TRBD2	CASSQDPSGDPYNEQFF	TGTGCCAGCAGCCAAGATCCTAGCGGAGATCCCTACAATGAGCAGTTCTTC
TRBJ2-6	TRBV27	NA	NA	CASSSNRISGANVLTF	TGTGCCAGCAGTAGCAACAGGATCTCTGGGGCCAACGTCCTGACTTTC